These 10 T cell receptor beta chains were sequenced from one sample in a study of T cells in Graves' hyperthyroidism and ophthalmopathy. Amplified TCR beta CDR3 regions derived from RNA transcripts. First-round RT-PCR targeting the TCR CDR3 was performed with the HTBI primer set. TCRdb recomputed calls from the multiplex PCR reads with MiXCR, one row per CDR3 protein. The table lists approximately 300,000 distinct CDR3 sequences, about 18% of them singletons. Sequences were obtained from blood. The source of these receptors is a woman in her fifties or sixties with Graves' ophthalmopathy.

This clonotype came up many times. The chain combines TRBV12-3 or TRBV12-4 with TRBJ2-7; 9 bases are shared with TRBD2. The CDR3 has 17 amino acids. Trimming took 7 bases from V and 1 from J; bases not matched to a gene: 14. Written as DNA, the CDR3 is TGTGCCAGCACCCCTCGAGTCGGTAGCGGGAGATCCTACGAGCAGTACTTC. Its protein product is CASTPRVGSGRSYEQYF.

This clonotype was counted ten times or more. The chain links TRBV7-2 to TRBJ2-7; possibly TRBD2 for D (6 bases). The CDR3 runs to 15 residues. Germline CDR1 and CDR2: SGHTA and FQGNSA. V was trimmed by 5 bases and J by 0 bases, leaving 14 bases between them. CDR3 DNA sequence: TGTGCCAGCAGCACTAACGGGGGATTCTCCTACGAGCAGTACTTC. Protein sequence: CASSTNGGFSYEQYF.

The rearrangement uses TRBV7-9 and TRBJ2-7; TRBD1 or TRBD2 may be the D gene (5 bases each). V was cut by 6 bases and J by 0 bases, with 15 bases left in between. The CDR3 extends over 15 amino acids. Germline V lookup: CDR1 SEHNR, CDR2 FQNEAQ (reference sequence). The CDR3 here is CASSPPAGSSYEQYF. The CDR3 DNA reads TGTGCCAGCAGTCCCCCTGCAGGGAGCTCCTACGAGCAGTACTTC.

The rearrangement links TRBV7-2 to TRBJ1-2; TRBD1 agrees at 11 bases. The length of the CDR3 is 15 residues. CDR1 and CDR2 (germline): SGHTA, FQGNSA. The ends lost 3 bases at V and 3 bases at J; junction bases unmatched: 3. The CDR3 loop reads CASSFRTGGDYGYTF. CDR3 bases: TGTGCCAGCAGCTTCCGGACAGGGGGCGACTATGGCTACACCTTC. Together with reference TRBV7-2 and TRBJ1-2, the CDR3 gives the full variable domain: GAGVSQSPSNKVTEKGKDVELRCDPISGHTALYWYRQSLGQGLEFLIYFQGNSAPDKSGLPSDRFSAERTGGSVSTLTIQRTQQEDSAVYLCASSFRTGGDYGYTFGSGTRLTVV.

The chain has TRBV15 and TRBJ1-2, with 7 bases lining up with TRBD1. The CDR3 consists of 15 residues. The germline V gene encodes CDR1 LNHNV and CDR2 YYDKDF (reference sequence). With 8 bases clipped from V and 4 bases from J, the junction kept 13 bases outside the gene matches. The CDR3 region has the DNA TGTGCCACCTTGGACCGGGACAGCTGGGGCTATGGCTACACCTTC. It yields the protein CATLDRDSWGYGYTF.

This clonotype showed up many times. The rearrangement links TRBV6-2 or TRBV6-3 to TRBJ1-5; D perhaps matches TRBD1 (5 bases). The CDR3 sequence is 15 residues long. Trimming left V 5 bases short and J 2 bases short, with 13 bases between. Germline loops: CDR1 MNHEY, CDR2 SVGEGT. CDR3 amino acids: CASSPREGGNQPQHF. The CDR3 DNA sequence: TGTGCCAGCAGTCCCAGGGAGGGTGGCAATCAGCCCCAGCATTTT.

The table lists this clonotype with a few counts. The gene calls are TRBV19 and TRBJ1-5; 7 bases are a match to TRBD1. The CDR3 runs 16 residues. Germline V gives CDR1 LNHDA, CDR2 SQIVND (reference sequence). V shed 3 bases and J 4 bases; nucleotides not matched to a gene: 9. CDR3 amino acids: CASSIPRQGGNQPQHF. CDR3 coding DNA: TGTGCCAGTAGTATCCCCCGACAGGGCGGTAATCAGCCCCAGCATTTT.

This clonotype was seen at least ten times. V and J are TRBV7-3 and TRBJ2-6; D gene uncertain. V lost 6 bases to trimming and J lost 1 base, with 4 bases between them. CDR1 and CDR2 (germline): SGHTA, FQGTGA. This CDR3 is built from 13 residues. Here the CDR3 DNA reads TGTGCCAGCAGATATTCTGGGGCCAACGTCCTGACTTTC. It yields the protein CASRYSGANVLTF. Variable domain in full (rest from reference TRBV7-3 and TRBJ2-6): GAGVSQTPSNKVTEKGKYVELRCDPISGHTALYWYRQSLGQGPEFLIYFQGTGAADDSGLPNDRFFAVRPEGSVSTLKIQRTERGDSAVYLCASRYSGANVLTFGAGSRLTVL.

This clonotype was counted many times. The chain uses TRBV7-8 and TRBJ2-7; D is possibly TRBD1 or TRBD2 (6 bases each). Trimming took off 5 bases at V and 6 bases at J, with 23 bases between the two ends. Germline V gene lookup returns CDR1 SGHVS and CDR2 FQNEAQ. The CDR3 is made up of 16 amino acids. Written as DNA, the CDR3 is TGTGCCAGCAGCCTCCGAGGGACACTGGAGGGATTCGAGCAGTACTTC. It yields the protein CASSLRGTLEGFEQYF. The complete variable domain, with remaining parts taken from reference TRBV7-8 and TRBJ2-7, reads GAGVSQSPRYKVAKRGQDVALRCDPISGHVSLFWYQQALGQGPEFLTYFQNEAQLDKSGLPSDRFFAERPEGSVSTLKIQRTQQEDSAVYLCASSLRGTLEGFEQYFGPGTRLTVT.

In its sample, this clonotype was seen a few times. The V call is TRBV19, the J call TRBJ1-1; D uncertain. V lost 1 base to trimming and J lost 1 base, with 10 bases between them. The germline V gene has CDR1 LNHDA and CDR2 SQIVND (reference sequence). The length of the CDR3 is 15 residues. DNA for the CDR3: TGTGCCAGTAGTATAGTCGAGACAAAGAACACTGAAGCTTTCTTT. This translates into CASSIVETKNTEAFF.